The 18 T cell receptor beta chains below were found in one sample sequenced in a study of T-cell reconstitution after alpha-beta-depleted transplantation in children. It was with unique molecular identifiers that the TCRbeta library was prepared. TCRdb passed the PCR reads through MiXCR, listing each CDR3 protein once. The sample holds a few hundred thousand distinct CDR3 sequences, over 40% seen once. Material: PBMCs, obtained before TCRalphabeta/CD19-depleted stem cell transplant. The receptor source for this set is a girl under 10 years old with aplastic anemia, due to receive a stem cell transplant.

This clonotype was counted a few times. This chain joins TRBV7-2 and TRBJ1-1; TRBD1 agrees at 7 bases. Unmatched junction bases numbered 12, after V lost 4 bases and J lost 4 bases. Germline V gene sequence: CDR1 SGHTA, CDR2 FQGNSA. CDR3 length: 16 residues. CDR3 protein: CASSSPSTGVGTEAFF. Here the CDR3 DNA reads TGTGCCAGCAGCTCCCCCAGTACAGGGGTAGGCACTGAAGCTTTCTTT.

On this clonotype: A much larger clone lies one base from this, so it may be a read error. The chain uses TRBV29-1 and TRBJ1-1; D is possibly TRBD1 (5 bases). This CDR3 has 16 residues. Trimming stripped 5 bases from V and 2 bases from J, with 21 bases between. Germline V gene sequence: CDR1 SQVTM, CDR2 ANQGSEA. CDR3 sequence reads: CSVLTDLSSINTEAFF. CDR3 DNA: TGCAGCGTTCTGACAGACCTGAGTAGTATAAACACTGAAGCTTTCTTT. Using reference TRBV29-1 and TRBJ1-1 for the parts outside the CDR3, the full variable domain is SAVISQKPSRDICQRGTSLTIQCQVDSQVTMMFWYRQQPGQSLTLIATANQGSEATYESGFVIDKFPISRPNLTFSTLTVSNMSPEDSSIYLCSVLTDLSSINTEAFFGQGTRLTVV.

The V call is TRBV6-1, the J call TRBJ2-1, with TRBD2 matching over 9 bases. The CDR3 has 13 residues. The trim removed 6 bases at V and 5 bases at J, leaving 2 bases unmatched. Germline assignment: CDR1 MNHNS and CDR2 SASEGT. In DNA form, the CDR3 reads TGTGCCAGCAGGGGACTAGCACACAATGAGCAGTTCTTC. This codes for CASRGLAHNEQFF.

This clonotype was counted at least ten times. The chain carries TRBV7-9 and TRBJ1-2; D is ambiguous. V lost 5 bases and J 4 bases, leaving 20 bases between the germline ends. Germline CDR1 SEHNR, CDR2 FQNEAQ (reference sequence). This CDR3 is 16 amino acids long. CDR3 residues: CASSPSERAPGYGYTF. The DNA of the CDR3 is TGTGCCAGCAGCCCCAGTGAGAGGGCGCCGGGCTATGGCTACACCTTC.

The V call is TRBV30, the J call TRBJ2-1; perhaps TRBD1 as D (6 bases). CDR3 length: 14 residues. V shed 2 bases and J shed 4 bases, with 12 bases lying between them. CDR1 and CDR2 (germline): GTSNPN, SVGIG (reference sequence). Written as DNA, the CDR3 is TGTGCCTGGAGTCCCCGACAGGAGTACAATGAGCAGTTCTTC. It translates to CAWSPRQEYNEQFF.

The chain recombines TRBV25-1 with TRBJ1-5; perhaps TRBD1 as D (6 bases). V lost 4 bases and J lost 0, with 10 bases in between. Germline V lookup: CDR1 MGHDK, CDR2 SYGVNS. The CDR3 sequence is 15 residues long. Written as DNA, the CDR3 is TGTGCCAGCAGTGGGGGGGCGGATAGCAATCAGCCCCAGCATTTT. Translated: CASSGGADSNQPQHF.

The genes are TRBV18 and TRBJ2-3, with 7 bases fitting TRBD1. Germline CDR1 is KGHSH and CDR2 is LQKENI. The CDR3 consists of 15 residues. V lost 3 bases to trimming and J lost 2 bases; unmatched junction nucleotides: 5. The DNA for the CDR3 is TGTGCCAGCTCACCCGGGACAGACCCCACAGATACGCAGTATTTT. Amino acid sequence: CASSPGTDPTDTQYF.

Concerning this clonotype itself: This sequence may be a read error, since a much larger clone differs from it by one base. The rearrangement uses TRBV14 and TRBJ2-3; D uncertain. Germline lookup yields CDR1 SGHDN and CDR2 FVKESK. Trimming pared 0 bases from V and 6 bases from J, leaving 4 bases between. This CDR3 contains 12 residues. CDR3 residues: CASSQERDTQYF. The CDR3 bases are TGTGCCAGCAGCCAAGAGCGGGATACGCAGTATTTT. The entire variable domain, with the rest obtained from reference TRBV14 and TRBJ2-3, is as follows: EAGVTQFPSHSVIEKGQTVTLRCDPISGHDNLYWYRRVMGKEIKFLLHFVKESKQDESGMPNNRFLAERTGGTYSTLKVQPAELEDSGVYFCASSQERDTQYFGPGTRLTVL.

This clonotype has a single count. The genes are TRBV20-1 and TRBJ2-3; the match to TRBD2 covers 9 bases. The CDR3 runs to 14 residues. Germline CDR1 and CDR2: DFQATT and SNEGSKA (reference sequence). V lost 4 bases to trimming and J lost 4 bases; unmatched junction nucleotides: 6. Here the CDR3 DNA reads TGCAGTGCTACTCTAGCGGGACGCGCAGATACGCAGTATTTT. Protein sequence: CSATLAGRADTQYF.

Within the sample, this clonotype is medium-sized. The V and J genes are TRBV20-1 and TRBJ2-7, with a possible D match to TRBD1 (5 bases). Germline V lookup: CDR1 DFQATT, CDR2 SNEGSKA (reference sequence). There are 15 residues in the CDR3. V was shortened by 3 bases and J by 3 bases, with 18 bases between the two germline ends. CDR3 DNA: TGCAGTGCTAGGAATTCGGACACTCGGGTCTACGAGCAGTACTTC. Protein product: CSARNSDTRVYEQYF.

This clonotype was counted at least ten times. This chain links TRBV20-1 with TRBJ2-7; D might be TRBD1 (6 bases). The germline V gene encodes CDR1 DFQATT and CDR2 SNEGSKA (reference sequence). V was cut by 3 bases and J by 2 bases, with 8 bases left in between. The CDR3 has 12 residues. CDR3 sequence: CSARDRPYEQYF. Written as DNA, the CDR3 is TGCAGTGCTAGGGACAGACCCTACGAGCAGTACTTC.

This clonotype was recorded many times. This sequence joins TRBV24-1 and TRBJ2-3; 8 bases line up with TRBD2. The CDR3 consists of 18 residues. The J segment lost 4 bases and the V segment lost 6 bases, leaving 17 bases of the junction unmatched. CDR1 KGHDR and CDR2 SFDVKD come from the germline V gene. This CDR3 reads CATSLGRQEAGESDTQYF. The CDR3 DNA reads as TGTGCCACCAGTCTTGGACGTCAAGAAGCGGGAGAGTCAGATACGCAGTATTTT.

The chain joins TRBV29-1 to TRBJ2-1; 7 positions agree with TRBD2. The CDR3 spans 16 residues. J gave up 0 bases and V 4 bases, and 9 bases lay outside the gene matches. Germline-derived CDR1 and CDR2 are SQVTM and ANQGSEA. The CDR3 sequence is CSVAPLADSSYNEQFF. CDR3 in DNA: TGCAGCGTTGCCCCCCTAGCGGATAGCTCCTACAATGAGCAGTTCTTC.

The chain employs TRBV5-1 and TRBJ2-7; D gene unclear. V was trimmed by 0 bases and J by 1 base, leaving 8 bases between them. This CDR3 comprises 14 residues. The V gene's germline CDR1 is SGHRS and CDR2 YFSETQ. CDR3 residues: CASSLDYGSYEQYF. In DNA form, the CDR3 reads TGCGCCAGCAGCTTGGATTACGGATCCTACGAGCAGTACTTC. The full variable domain, rest sourced from reference TRBV5-1 and TRBJ2-7, is KAGVTQTPRYLIKTRGQQVTLSCSPISGHRSVSWYQQTPGQGLQFLFEYFSETQRNKGNFPGRFSGRQFSNSRSEMNVSTLELGDSALYLCASSLDYGSYEQYFGPGTRLTVT.

This clonotype was seen repeatedly, ten times or more. This chain joins TRBV12-3 or TRBV12-4 and TRBJ1-1; D is unresolved. This CDR3 contains 13 residues. V lost 4 bases and J 1 base, leaving 7 bases between the germline ends. CDR3 region: CASSSSGNTEAFF. CDR3 sequence (DNA): TGTGCCAGCAGTTCTTCAGGGAACACTGAAGCTTTCTTT.

This clonotype was found a few times. The rearrangement uses TRBV25-1 and TRBJ2-3, with 7 bases lining up with TRBD1. Losses at the gene ends were 5 bases for V and 1 base for J; bases not matched to a gene: 9. The CDR3 consists of 16 residues. Germline-derived CDR1 and CDR2 are MGHDK and SYGVNS. The CDR3 spells CASSLISGTGTDTQYF. The CDR3 DNA follows: TGTGCCAGCAGTCTAATCTCCGGGACAGGCACAGATACGCAGTATTTT.

This clonotype has only a few counts. The chain has TRBV20-1 and TRBJ1-5; weak D call: TRBD1 (5 bases). Germline CDR1 reads DFQATT; CDR2 reads SNEGSKA (reference sequence). The CDR3 has 13 amino acids. V was pared by 6 bases and J by 1 base, with 10 bases between. The CDR3, as DNA: TGCAGTGCCCAACGGGGCAGCAATCAGCCCCAGCATTTT. It is translated as CSAQRGSNQPQHF.

V gene TRBV20-1 combines with J gene TRBJ2-7; D is perhaps TRBD1 (5 bases). This CDR3 has 14 amino acids. V was trimmed by 6 bases and J by 4 bases, leaving 19 bases between them. Germline lookup yields CDR1 DFQATT and CDR2 SNEGSKA (reference sequence). The CDR3 loop is CSAEGARNFYEQYF. The CDR3 DNA sequence: TGCAGTGCGGAAGGGGCTCGGAACTTTTACGAGCAGTACTTC.